This T cell receptor (beta chain) is drawn from a study of PD-L1 blockade in urothelial cancer. Across the whole study: Patients went on atezolizumab at some point between 2013 and 2015, receiving 1,200 mg intravenously every 3 weeks. Median T cell yield per blood sample was 120,000 to 150,000 cells.

The time point denotes: pretreatment peripheral blood. Patients had urothelial carcinoma that was locally advanced or metastatic. Patient sample counts ranged from 1 to 8, pretreatment and on-treatment. CDR3 length: 13 amino acids. Looked up from germline, CDR1 is SGHTA and CDR2 is FQGNSA. The ends were cut back, 5 bases at V and 4 bases at J, with 9 bases in the middle. Assay used: immunoSEQ multiplex PCR; TCRdb lists only in-frame clones, some missing. The table includes tens of thousands of clones, 90% detected once. The material sequenced was PBMCs, taken around atezolizumab (anti-PD-L1) treatment. The TCR was taken from a man between 60 and 75 years old with urothelial cancer. The chain is built from TRBV7-2 and TRBJ2-1, with a weak D call TRBD1 (6 bases). CDR3: CASSRGQYNEQFF. The CDR3 nucleotides are TGTGCCAGCAGCAGGGGACAATACAATGAGCAGTTCTTC.